What follows is one T cell receptor (beta chain) and its context. The target of this receptor is not known. No base qualities exist here, and no much larger clone lies one base off it. The immunoSEQ Assay, a bias-controlled multiplex PCR, was used to amplify TCRbeta CDR3 regions from genomic DNA. The authors processed their data as follows. The number of nucleated cells in each sample was estimated by amplification of reference gene primers within the assay. Sequence reads were collapsed and filtered to measure the absolute abundance of every unique TCRbeta CDR3 rearrangement. For each sample, productive Simpson clonality was calculated by taking the square root of Simpson's diversity index across productive rearrangements. TCRdb took this table from immuneACCESS and kept in-frame rearrangements with V and J called. Such tables lack part of the clones; where checked against another copy, unresolved V genes explain under half of the gap, and the rest is unexplained. V, J and clone size are those of that table, while D and trimming were read from the DNA. This sample is represented by 60,000 to 70,000 clones; around four fifths of them were singletons. The ten largest clones represent roughly two fifths of the sample.

Collaborating institutions collected whole blood in K2EDTA tubes following their own protocols. Collaborator samples were shipped for TCRbeta analysis as frozen whole blood, isolated PBMCs, or DNA extracted from either sample type. This entry comes from a study of blood T cell repertoires in COVID-19 (dated by TCRdb to the early 2020s). In the study overall: Samples from collaborators originated in the United States, Italy and Spain and spanned both the acute and convalescent phases of COVID-19. The repertoires were made available in a free public database intended to serve as a resource for research on the immune response to SARS-CoV-2. The dataset comprised deeply sampled blood TCRbeta repertoires from subjects exposed to, actively infected with, or recovered from COVID-19. The sample metadata nearly always contained a de-identified subject ID, COVID-19 status, age in years and sex. The samples were drawn from two sources: the first 160 participants of the ongoing ImmuneRACE study, and 1,000 to 1,500 subjects contributed by 6 global collaborators. The material from the prospective study consisted of cDNA or gDNA derived from T cells, B-cell-depleted T cells, or PBMCs. HLA class I and class II types, where available, came from metadata supplied by the sample provider rather than from assay-based typing. Broad study findings and their caveats: Clinical and demographic metadata were provided uncurated, with the amount varying by source and participant.

CDR1 is given as SQVTM and CDR2 as ANQGSEA, both from the germline V gene. V and J are trimmed by 5 bases and 4 bases, and the gene matches miss 10 bases of the junction. Spanning cysteine to phenylalanine, the CDR3 consists of 14 amino acids. Just CDR3 DNA is preserved here, 42 bases in frame from base 1. Sequenced material: peripheral blood. The V and J segments used are TRBV29-1 and TRBJ1-1, with TRBD1 matching 7 junction bases. This sequence was found in a human donor in a cohort sampled during active COVID-19. The CDR3 is CSVTTGPRTTEAFF. The sequenced DNA: TGCAGCGTTACGACAGGGCCAAGAACCACTGAAGCTTTCTTT.